Listed here is a single T cell receptor beta chain. It lacks a known antigen. Base qualities are not recorded, but no much larger clone differs from it by a single base. Genomic DNA was isolated from the sorted cells so that the TCRbeta CDR3 region could be sequenced. The immunoSEQ Assay was used to sequence the TCRbeta CDR3 regions. TCRdb's version of the immuneACCESS table is confined to in-frame rearrangements and falls short of the full clone set. An unresolved V gene accounts for under half of the shortfall where checked; the remainder is of unknown origin. The sample records around 95,000 clones, 75% to 95% of which are singletons. The ten largest clones represent about 0.49% of the sample. These data belong to a study of OX40 agonist ivuxolimab in advanced cancers. For context, the study as a whole: Ivuxolimab was an agonistic, fully human IgG2 monoclonal antibody directed against OX40 (CD134), a costimulatory receptor. Intravenous ivuxolimab was administered to patients every 2 weeks at six dose levels: 0.01, 0.1, 0.3, 1.5, 3 and 10 mg/kg. Of the approximately 53 patients in dose escalation, about 20 had hepatocellular carcinoma, around 15 had melanoma, 9 had renal cell carcinoma and 9 had head and neck cancer. In the dose-escalation cohort, about four fifths of patients were male, and the mean age was 60 years with a range of roughly 20 to 85. Patients were allowed to have had prior anti-PD-1, anti-PD-L1 or anti-CTLA-4 therapy, and approximately 40% of the dose-escalation patients had previously received checkpoint inhibitors. Three dose-escalation patients achieved partial responses, one with hepatocellular carcinoma and two with cutaneous melanoma. The purpose of peripheral TCRbeta sequencing was to test whether ivuxolimab changed TCR sequence diversity and led to clonal T-cell expansion. The paper covers the monotherapy dose-escalation part of the phase I ivuxolimab trial, which included N ≈ 52 patients.

Patients with autoimmune disease history or receiving systemic immunosuppression were excluded from the trial. In every dose cohort, peripheral blood was drawn for TCR sequencing at baseline, cycle 4 day 1, and cycle 7 day 1. Samples were obtained from an open-label, multicenter, first-in-human phase I dose-escalation trial of ivuxolimab. Adults with locally advanced or metastatic head and neck squamous cell, hepatocellular, melanoma or renal cell carcinoma were enrolled in the trial. Before TCR sequencing, CD4+ and CD8+ T cells were separately sorted from peripheral blood. Sequences MNHEY (CDR1) and SVGAGI (CDR2) are obtained from the germline V gene. Here V drops 5 bases and J drops 7 bases, and the junction holds 10 bases not matched to any gene. The CDR3 sequence holds 15 residues, the cysteine and phenylalanine included. This entry keeps only the CDR3 DNA: 45 bases, framed from base 1. Paper-wide results and their limitations: On average, CD8+ T cells showed more expanded clones than CD4+ T cells after ivuxolimab. In partial responders in the 0.1-3.0 mg/kg groups, normalized peripheral clonal expansion was found to be among the lowest, especially among CD8+ T cells. Antigen specificity was not determined for the clonally expanded peripheral T cells. Low levels of normalized T-cell clonal expansion were also seen in some patients who did not respond. At doses of 0.1 to 3.0 mg/kg, clonal expansion of both CD4+ and CD8+ blood T cells was observed from baseline to week 6.

The source of this sequence is an adult with an advanced solid tumor such as melanoma, head and neck, liver or kidney cancer. Here the chain combines TRBV6-5 and TRBJ1-2; 10 central nucleotides agree with TRBD1. The source was CD4+ or CD8+ T cells sorted from blood, collected in a trial of the OX40 agonist ivuxolimab. The encoded CDR3 is CASSTPTRTGGGYTF. The DNA is as follows: TGTGCCAGCAGTACCCCTACAAGGACAGGGGGTGGCTACACCTTC.